This T cell receptor beta chain was recovered during a study of blood T cell repertoires in COVID-19. Overall study: Both acute and convalescent COVID-19 samples were obtained from the United States, Italy and Spain. The cDNA or gDNA used as material had been derived from T cells, B-cell-depleted T cells, or PBMCs.

From germline, CDR1 is LNHDA and CDR2 SQIVND (reference sequence). Trimming cost V 4 bases and J 8 bases; bases outside gene matches: 11. This CDR3 contains 15 residues. Per the study methods: Cell counts per sample came from amplifying reference gene primers. Data came from immunoSEQ multiplex PCR; TCRdb stores just in-frame clones and leaves some out. V and J calls and clone size are as listed in that table; D and trimming were resolved from the DNA. This sample has 55,000 to 65,000 clones, with around four fifths found just once. Enrollment of patients from Seattle took place during active infection, with longitudinal follow-up.

The sequencing sample was made of peripheral blood. The sequence was collected from a man aged 25-45 years with COVID-19, enrolled during active disease. The chain joins TRBV19 to TRBJ1-1; 9 positions match TRBD1. CDR3 bases: TGTGCCAGTAGTACACCGGGACAGGGAAGTTCCGAAGCTTTCTTT. Translated, it gives CASSTPGQGSSEAFF.